These 19 T cell receptor beta chains originate from one sample sequenced in a study of PD-L1 blockade in urothelial cancer. Here immunoSEQ multiplex PCR was the method, and the copy in TCRdb shows in-frame clones only, minus some. The table includes around 27,000 clones, over 80% detected once. The sequencing here drew on PBMCs, taken around atezolizumab (anti-PD-L1) treatment. These receptors all stem from a man in his forties or fifties with urothelial cancer.

The V gene is TRBV5-8, the J gene TRBJ2-1, with 7 bases identical to TRBD2. The CDR3 runs 17 residues. The V and J ends lost 3 bases and 0 bases, in that order; junction bases with no gene match: 9. Per germline, CDR1 SGHTS and CDR2 YDEGEE. The CDR3 loop is CASSWGRGKYSYNEQFF. CDR3 DNA sequence: TGTGCCAGCAGCTGGGGGAGGGGAAAATACTCCTACAATGAGCAGTTCTTC.

This clone was counted a few times. V gene TRBV6-5 combines with J gene TRBJ2-7; perhaps TRBD2 as D (5 bases). Per the germline V gene, CDR1 is MNHEY and CDR2 is SVGAGI. V lost 4 bases to trimming and J lost 1 base, with 14 bases between them. This CDR3 has 15 amino acids. CDR3: CASSFSAGHSYEQYF. Written as DNA, the CDR3 is TGTGCCAGCAGTTTCTCTGCGGGCCATTCCTACGAGCAGTACTTC.

This clone was seen a single time. The V call is TRBV5-1, the J call TRBJ1-5; TRBD1 matches 8 bases. The CDR3 totals 19 residues. Germline-derived CDR1 and CDR2 are SGHRS and YFSETQ. V shed 0 bases, J shed 0 bases, and the junction held 11 bases outside the gene matches. CDR3 DNA sequence: TGCGCCAGCAGCTTGGGGGGACAGGAGGGTCTTTATAGCAATCAGCCCCAGCATTTT. It specifies CASSLGGQEGLYSNQPQHF.

The J gene is TRBJ1-1, the V gene TRBV2, with D unresolved. Trimming removed 5 bases at V and 5 bases at J, with 15 bases between. This CDR3 comprises 14 residues. Per germline, CDR1 SNHLY and CDR2 FYNNEI. The CDR3 reads CASSRTAGGTEAFF. In nucleotides, the CDR3 is TGTGCCAGCAGTAGGACGGCCGGAGGGACTGAAGCTTTCTTT.

Here the CDR3 DNA reads TGCGCCAGCAGCCCACAGCTCTCTGGGGCCAACGTCCTGACTTTC. Its translation is CASSPQLSGANVLTF. V usage is TRBV5-1 and J usage is TRBJ2-6; D uncertain. The germline gives CDR1 SGHRS, CDR2 YFSETQ. The CDR3 is made up of 15 amino acids. V lost 4 bases, J lost 0 bases, and 8 bases lay in between.

This clone is a singleton in its sample. V is TRBV10-1 and J is TRBJ2-3; 7 bases map to TRBD2. The CDR3 covers 17 residues. Looked up from germline, CDR1 is WNHNN and CDR2 is SYGVQD (reference sequence). J was trimmed by 3 bases and V by 4 bases; bases with no gene match: 13. CDR3 sequence (DNA): TGCGCCAGCAGTGCGGGATCATTAGCGGGCGGGACAGATACGCAGTATTTT. Its translation is CASSAGSLAGGTDTQYF.

The rearrangement joins TRBV2 to TRBJ2-2; no firm D call. V was trimmed by 1 base and J by 1 base, leaving 7 bases between them. CDR3 length: 15 amino acids. Germline V gene data show CDR1 as SNHLY and CDR2 as FYNNEI. CDR3 bases: TGTGCCAGCAGTGAAGAGGCGGTGAACACCGGGGAGCTGTTTTTT. Amino acids: CASSEEAVNTGELFF.

The rearrangement links TRBV19 to TRBJ1-1; D uncertain. This CDR3 spans 14 amino acids. Trimming removed 1 base at V and 1 base at J, with 7 bases between. Per germline, CDR1 LNHDA and CDR2 SQIVND (reference sequence). The CDR3: CASSIVARNTEAFF. The CDR3 coding sequence is TGTGCCAGTAGTATAGTGGCCAGGAACACTGAAGCTTTCTTT.

In this sample, this clone turned up once. This chain links TRBV27 with TRBJ1-2, with TRBD1 as a possible D gene (6 bases). Deletions cut 6 bases from V and 5 bases from J, with 19 bases between. CDR1 is MNHEY, CDR2 SMNVEV, per germline (reference sequence). The CDR3 is 15 amino acids. Here the CDR3 DNA reads TGTGCCAGCAGCTTCTACCCAACGACAGGTTATGGCTACACCTTC. It codes for CASSFYPTTGYGYTF.

This clone was seen a few times. CDR3: CASSLFGTSQETQYF. The DNA for the CDR3 is TGTGCCAGCAGCTTATTCGGGACTAGTCAAGAGACCCAGTACTTC. The chain carries TRBV7-6 and TRBJ2-5, with 8 bases that match TRBD2. Looked up from germline, CDR1 is SGHVS and CDR2 is FNYEAQ. CDR3 length: 15 amino acids. The J segment lost 2 bases and the V segment lost 2 bases, leaving 4 bases of the junction unmatched.

This CDR3 reads CASGGNNYGYTF. Written as DNA, the CDR3 is TGCGCCAGCGGCGGGAATAACTATGGCTACACCTTC. The chain couples TRBV5-1 to TRBJ1-2, with unresolved D. This CDR3 has 12 residues. V was cut by 7 bases and J by 1 base, with 8 bases left in between. The germline V gene encodes CDR1 SGHRS and CDR2 YFSETQ.

This clone is medium-sized (0.01 to 0.1%) within its sample. The rearrangement joins TRBV6-5 to TRBJ1-6; D possibly corresponds to TRBD1 (6 bases). Trimming took off 4 bases at V and 10 bases at J, with 14 bases between the two ends. This CDR3 contains 14 residues. Germline loops: CDR1 MNHEY, CDR2 SVGAGI. The CDR3 protein is CASSFRGGRSPLHF. The CDR3 DNA reads as TGTGCCAGCAGTTTCAGGGGCGGTCGGTCACCCCTCCACTTT.

This chain uses TRBV11-3 with TRBJ2-2; 12 nucleotides line up with TRBD2. V shed 1 base, J shed 1 base, and the junction held 7 bases outside the gene matches. The CDR3 contains 19 residues. Per germline, CDR1 SGHNT and CDR2 YENEEA. The CDR3 DNA is TGTGCCAGCAGCTTAGGACTAGCGGGGGAATCCCTGAACACCGGGGAGCTGTTTTTT. Protein product: CASSLGLAGESLNTGELFF.

The chain has TRBV11-2 and TRBJ1-5, with no clear D. Germline CDR1 is SGHAT and CDR2 is FQNNGV. V dropped 1 base and J dropped 3 bases, with 16 bases sitting between them. This CDR3 comprises 17 residues. The CDR3 nucleotides are TGTGCCAGCAGCTTAGCGGCGGGTTGGCGGCTCAATCAGCCCCAGCATTTT. Translated, it gives CASSLAAGWRLNQPQHF. The variable domain in full, with the rest retrieved from reference TRBV11-2 and TRBJ1-5, is EAGVAQSPRYKIIEKRQSVAFWCNPISGHATLYWYQQILGQGPKLLIQFQNNGVVDDSQLPKDRFSAERLKGVDSTLKIQPAKLEDSAVYLCASSLAAGWRLNQPQHFGDGTRLSIL.

V usage is TRBV10-1 and J usage is TRBJ1-1; no clear D gene. Germline assignment: CDR1 WNHNN and CDR2 SYGVQD (reference sequence). The ends were cut back, 4 bases at V and 1 base at J, with 7 bases in the middle. The CDR3 is 13 amino acids. For the CDR3, the DNA is TGCGCCAGCAGTGTGAGCTGGAACACTGAAGCTTTCTTT. Its translation: CASSVSWNTEAFF.

The genes are TRBV5-1 and TRBJ2-3, with 9 bases fitting TRBD2. Unmatched junction bases numbered 9, after V lost 1 base and J lost 0 bases. Germline V lookup: CDR1 SGHRS, CDR2 YFSETQ. This CDR3 region has 18 residues. CDR3 loop: CASSLQGGRATSTDTQYF. CDR3 bases: TGCGCCAGCAGCTTGCAGGGCGGGAGGGCCACAAGCACAGATACGCAGTATTTT. The whole variable domain, remainder taken from reference TRBV5-1 and TRBJ2-3, is KAGVTQTPRYLIKTRGQQVTLSCSPISGHRSVSWYQQTPGQGLQFLFEYFSETQRNKGNFPGRFSGRQFSNSRSEMNVSTLELGDSALYLCASSLQGGRATSTDTQYFGPGTRLTVL.

The chain carries TRBV2 and TRBJ2-1; D might be TRBD2 (6 bases). Germline V lookup: CDR1 SNHLY, CDR2 FYNNEI. The V gene lost 8 bases and the J gene lost 8 bases, with 10 bases spanning the gap. This CDR3 has 11 amino acids. The CDR3 region is CASGGAHEQFF. CDR3 nucleotides: TGTGCCAGCGGAGGGGCCCATGAGCAGTTCTTC.

The V call is TRBV5-4, the J call TRBJ1-4, with 8 nucleotides matching TRBD1. With V trimmed by 1 base and J by 5 bases, 1 base remained unmatched. Per germline, CDR1 SGHNT and CDR2 YYREEE (reference sequence). The CDR3 loop spans 14 amino acids. DNA for the CDR3: TGTGCCAGCAGCTTGAGGACAGGGAATGAAAAACTGTTTTTT. Amino acids: CASSLRTGNEKLFF.

The J gene is TRBJ2-2, the V gene TRBV2; TRBD2 matches 9 bases. Trimming took 6 bases from V and 4 from J; bases not matched to a gene: 0. Germline assignment: CDR1 SNHLY and CDR2 FYNNEI. This CDR3 contains 13 residues. The CDR3 bases are TGTGCCAGCAGGACTAGCGGCACCGGGGAGCTGTTTTTT. Its protein is CASRTSGTGELFF.